What follows is one T cell receptor beta chain and its context. Its antigen is unidentified. The entry originates in a study of T cell responses to AZD1222 COVID-19 vaccine. The germline gives CDR1 MDHEN, CDR2 SYDVKM. This CDR3 has 15 amino acids. Trimming at V came to 5 bases and at J to 5 bases, leaving 7 bases not matched to a gene. Study-level findings and limits: Baseline testing showed seropositivity in only a handful of AZD1222 recipients. Donors in the cohort were predominantly white British and more often female, and clonal diversity was possibly underestimated. When two AZD1222 doses had been given, Spike-specific TCR breadth and depth rose.

Measured with immunoSEQ multiplex PCR; TCRdb has only the in-frame clones, and not every one. The sample shows 45,000 to 60,000 clones, around three quarters of them seen only once. The genes are TRBV28 and TRBJ2-4; 9 bases fit TRBD1. The TCR was taken from an adult in good health. The sequences come from peripheral blood, collected on day 0 of AZD1222 vaccination. The CDR3 region is CASSRHGTGQNIQYF. The CDR3 nucleotides read TGTGCCAGCAGTCGTCACGGGACAGGGCAAAACATTCAGTACTTC.